This T cell receptor (beta chain) was identified during a study of T-cell memory formation after mild COVID-19. This CDR3 has 15 amino acids. The V and J ends lost 5 bases and 8 bases, in that order; junction bases with no gene match: 12. The V gene's germline CDR1 is MNHEY and CDR2 SVGEGT. It was 5'RACE with constant-segment primers that produced the TCR alpha and TCR beta cDNA libraries, which carried sample barcodes and UMIs. TCRdb re-analysed the 5' RACE reads in MiXCR, keeping a single row per CDR3 protein. The repertoire has under 300,000 distinct CDR3 sequences, roughly 8.2% of them found once; the top ten carry approximately 23%. This clonotype occurred a few times. Its antigen is unknown. Points from the study as a whole: Some SARS-CoV-2-responding clones were already detected in memory before infection. For contracting clones, CD4+ ones sat mainly in CM and EM, CD8+ in EMRA. Clones shrinking from day 15 to 85 showed even CD4/CD8 mixes; later expanders tilted CD4+.

Material for sequencing was PBMCs or a T cell subset sorted from them (not recorded which). V and J are TRBV6-2 or TRBV6-3 and TRBJ2-1, with 7 nucleotides matching TRBD2. The TCR originated in a man younger than 35 who had mild COVID-19 (a few samples of this study predate the infection). Cell type and time point are not known. For the CDR3, the DNA is TGTGCCAGCAGTCTGACTAGCTCAACCTCGGATGAGCAGTTCTTC. It encodes CASSLTSSTSDEQFF.